Sequencing of this T cell receptor beta chain was carried out in a study of cytomegalovirus exposure and HLA in healthy donors. Study as a whole: A previous analysis identified approximately 120 million unique TCR beta sequences derived from approximately 190 million T cells. Drawn from HLA-typed donors, tens of millions of unique TCRs were held in an early data release. Study observations and caveats: Cytomegalovirus status, reportedly, was diagnosed with high specificity and sensitivity by the classifier.

PCR was performed using 60 Vbeta and 13 Jbeta primers. Authors' processing steps: Unique TCR beta chains numbered roughly 83 million in a later analysis, with around 10 million shared. Sequenced by immunoSEQ multiplex PCR; TCRdb stores in-frame clones only, minus some. D and trimming were read from the DNA, whereas the V and J calls and clone size are those reported in that table. The table records about 73,000 clones, roughly four fifths of them present only once. Note on this clone: Its target is not known.

Source material: PBMCs. This receptor was obtained from a man aged 65 to 85 in good health and CMV-seronegative.

The CDR3 sequence is CASSLALDRLYEQYF. The CDR3 coding sequence is TGCGCCAGCAGCTTGGCCCTAGACAGACTCTACGAGCAGTACTTC. The gene calls are TRBV5-1 and TRBJ2-7, with D perhaps matching TRBD1 (5 bases). The V end was cut by 0 bases, the J end by 3 bases, with 13 bases between. The CDR3 contains 15 residues. From germline, CDR1 is SGHRS and CDR2 YFSETQ.